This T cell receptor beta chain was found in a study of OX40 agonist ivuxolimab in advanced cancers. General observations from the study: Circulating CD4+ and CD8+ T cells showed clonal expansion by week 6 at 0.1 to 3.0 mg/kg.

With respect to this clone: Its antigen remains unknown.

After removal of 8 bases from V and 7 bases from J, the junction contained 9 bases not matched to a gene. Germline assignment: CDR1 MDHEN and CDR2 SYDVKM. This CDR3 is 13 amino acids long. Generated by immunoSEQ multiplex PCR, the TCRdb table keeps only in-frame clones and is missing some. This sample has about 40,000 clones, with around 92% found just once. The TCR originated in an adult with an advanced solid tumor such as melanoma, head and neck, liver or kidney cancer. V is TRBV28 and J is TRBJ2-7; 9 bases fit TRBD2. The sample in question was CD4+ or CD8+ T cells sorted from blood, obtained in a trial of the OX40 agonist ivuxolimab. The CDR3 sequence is CASGASGTIEQYF. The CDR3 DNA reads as TGTGCCAGCGGGGCTAGCGGGACGATTGAGCAGTACTTC. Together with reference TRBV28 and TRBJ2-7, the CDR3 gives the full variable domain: DVKVTQSSRYLVKRTGEKVFLECVQDMDHENMFWYRQDPGLGLRLIYFSYDVKMKEKGDIPEGYSVSREKKERFSLILESASTNQTSMYLCASGASGTIEQYFGPGTRLTVT.